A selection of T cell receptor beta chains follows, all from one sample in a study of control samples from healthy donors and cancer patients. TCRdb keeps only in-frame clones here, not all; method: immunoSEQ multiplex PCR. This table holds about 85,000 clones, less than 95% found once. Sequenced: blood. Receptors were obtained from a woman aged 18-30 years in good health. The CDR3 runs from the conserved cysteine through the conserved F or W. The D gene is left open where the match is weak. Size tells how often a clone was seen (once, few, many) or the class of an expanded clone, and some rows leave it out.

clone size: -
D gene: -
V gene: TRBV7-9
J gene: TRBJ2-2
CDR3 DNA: TGTGCCAGCAGCTTAGAGAACACCGGGGAGCTGTTTTTT
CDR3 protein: CASSLENTGELFF

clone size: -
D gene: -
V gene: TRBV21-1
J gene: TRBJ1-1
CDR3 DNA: TGTGCCAGCAGCAAAAACGTTATAACGGACCACACTGAAGCTTTCTTT
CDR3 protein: CASSKNVITDHTEAFF

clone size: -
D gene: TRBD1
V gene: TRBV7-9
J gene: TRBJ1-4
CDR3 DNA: TGTGCCAGCACAACAGGGGGGACAACTAATGAAAAACTGTTTTTT
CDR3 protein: CASTTGGTTNEKLFF

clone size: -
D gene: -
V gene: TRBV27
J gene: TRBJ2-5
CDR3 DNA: TGTGCCAGCGGGAATCCTTATGGGGTTGGGGAGACCCAGTACTTC
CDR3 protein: CASGNPYGVGETQYF

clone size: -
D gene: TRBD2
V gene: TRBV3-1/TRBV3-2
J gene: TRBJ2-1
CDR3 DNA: TGTGCCAGCAGCCGCGGACTAGCGGGGGCCTCAGGTGAGCAGTTCTTC
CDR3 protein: CASSRGLAGASGEQFF

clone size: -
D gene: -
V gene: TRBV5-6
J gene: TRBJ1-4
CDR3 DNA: TGTGCCAGCAGCTTGTGGACAGATAATGAAAAACTGTTTTTT
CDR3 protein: CASSLWTDNEKLFF

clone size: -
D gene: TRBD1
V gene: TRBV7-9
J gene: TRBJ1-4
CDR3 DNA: TGTGCCAGCAGCCCAGGACAGGGTGTTAATGAAAAACTGTTTTTT
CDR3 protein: CASSPGQGVNEKLFF

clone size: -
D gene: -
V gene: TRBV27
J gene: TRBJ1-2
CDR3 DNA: TGTGCCAGCAGTTTATCGGGGGAGGGTTATAACTATGGCTACACCTTC
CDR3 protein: CASSLSGEGYNYGYTF

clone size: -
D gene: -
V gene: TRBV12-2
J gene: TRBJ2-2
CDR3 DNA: TGTGCAAGTCGCTTAGCGAATGGTCAGGGAGGGGGGACCGGGGAGCTGTTTTTT
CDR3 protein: CASRLANGQGGGTGELFF

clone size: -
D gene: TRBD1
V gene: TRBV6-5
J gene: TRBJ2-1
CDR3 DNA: TGTGCCAGCAGTTACCCTACAGGGGCGTACAATGAGCAGTTCTTC
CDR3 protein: CASSYPTGAYNEQFF

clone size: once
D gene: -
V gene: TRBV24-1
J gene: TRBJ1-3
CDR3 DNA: TGTGCCACCAGAGACAGGACCGGGAACACCATATATTTT
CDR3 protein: CATRDRTGNTIYF

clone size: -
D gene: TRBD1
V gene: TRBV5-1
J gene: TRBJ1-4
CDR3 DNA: TGCGCCAGCAGCTTGGGGACAGGGGTACACGAAAAACTGTTTTTT
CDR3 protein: CASSLGTGVHEKLFF

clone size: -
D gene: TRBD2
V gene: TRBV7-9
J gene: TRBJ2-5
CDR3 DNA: TGTGCCAGCAGCCATAGCGGGGGGCCACAAGAGACCCAGTACTTC
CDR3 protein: CASSHSGGPQETQYF

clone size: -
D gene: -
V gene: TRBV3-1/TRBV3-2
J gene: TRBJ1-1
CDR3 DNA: TGTGCCAGCAGCCGAGGGGGGAACACTGAAGCTTTCTTT
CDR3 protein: CASSRGGNTEAFF

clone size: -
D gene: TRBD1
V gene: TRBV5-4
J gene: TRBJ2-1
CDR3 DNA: TGTGCCAGCAGGTTGACAGGGAACAATGAGCAGTTCTTC
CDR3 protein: CASRLTGNNEQFF

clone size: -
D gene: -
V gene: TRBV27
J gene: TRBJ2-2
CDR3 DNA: TGTGCCAGCAGTTTTGGGCAGAGTCCGAACACCGGGGAGCTGTTTTTT
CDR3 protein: CASSFGQSPNTGELFF

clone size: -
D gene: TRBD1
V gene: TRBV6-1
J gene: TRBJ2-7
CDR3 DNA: TGTGCCAGCAGTGACCCGACAGGGAATACCTACGAGCAGTACTTC
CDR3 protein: CASSDPTGNTYEQYF

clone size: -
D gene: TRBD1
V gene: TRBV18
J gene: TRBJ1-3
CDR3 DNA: TGTGCCAGCTCGACAGGGAACTCTGGAAACACCATATATTTT
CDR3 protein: CASSTGNSGNTIYF

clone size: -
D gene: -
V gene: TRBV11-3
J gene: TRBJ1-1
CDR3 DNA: TGTGCCAGCAGCTTGGACAGACTGAACACTGAAGCTTTCTTT
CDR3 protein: CASSLDRLNTEAFF

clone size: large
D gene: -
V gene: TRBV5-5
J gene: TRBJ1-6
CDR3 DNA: TGTGCCAGCAGCTTTTTGGACCACTCGAATTCACCCCTCCACTTT
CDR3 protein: CASSFLDHSNSPLHF

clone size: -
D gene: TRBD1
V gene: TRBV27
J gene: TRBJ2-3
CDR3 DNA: TGTGCCAGCACTGGGGACAGAGGCACAGATACGCAGTATTTT
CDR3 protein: CASTGDRGTDTQYF

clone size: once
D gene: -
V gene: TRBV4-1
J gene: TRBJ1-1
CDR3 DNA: TGCGCCAGCAGCCAAGTGAGGCCCACTGAAGCTTTCTTT
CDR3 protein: CASSQVRPTEAFF

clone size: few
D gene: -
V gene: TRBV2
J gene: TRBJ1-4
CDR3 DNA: TGTGCCAGCAGTCCTCAGACAGCAACTAATGAAAAACTGTTTTTT
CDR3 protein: CASSPQTATNEKLFF

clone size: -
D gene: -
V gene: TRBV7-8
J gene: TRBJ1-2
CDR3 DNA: TGTGCCAGCAGCTTAACCGGACAGAACTATGGCTACACCTTC
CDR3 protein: CASSLTGQNYGYTF

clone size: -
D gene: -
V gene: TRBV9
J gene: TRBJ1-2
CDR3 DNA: TGTGCCAGCAGCCCCCGCCGGGAGGTGGATGGCTACACCTTC
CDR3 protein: CASSPRREVDGYTF

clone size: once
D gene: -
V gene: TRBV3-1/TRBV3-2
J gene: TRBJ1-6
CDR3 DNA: TGTGCCAGCAGCCTGACCTGGGGTAATTCACCCCTCCACTTT
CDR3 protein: CASSLTWGNSPLHF

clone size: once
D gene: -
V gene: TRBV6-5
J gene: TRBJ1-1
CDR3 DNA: TGTGCCAGCAGAGATCGGCAGGCCACTGAAGCTTTCTTT
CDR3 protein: CASRDRQATEAFF

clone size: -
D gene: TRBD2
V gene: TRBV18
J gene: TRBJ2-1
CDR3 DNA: TGTGCCAGCTCACCCCCTCAGCGGGGGGCCGTAAATGAGCAGTTCTTC
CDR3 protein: CASSPPQRGAVNEQFF

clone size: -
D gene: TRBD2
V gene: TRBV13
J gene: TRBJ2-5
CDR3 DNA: TGTGCCAGCAGCGCTCCCGGGACTAGCGGGGAGACCCAGTACTTC
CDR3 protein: CASSAPGTSGETQYF

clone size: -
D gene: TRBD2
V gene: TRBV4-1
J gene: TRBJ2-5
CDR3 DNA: TGCGCCAGCAGCTCATGGACTAGCGGGGGACGAGAGACCCAGTACTTC
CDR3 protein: CASSSWTSGGRETQYF

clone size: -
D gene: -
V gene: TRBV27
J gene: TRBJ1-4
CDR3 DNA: TGTGCCAGCAGCCTGAAGGGGCATGGCACTAATGAAAAACTGTTTTTT
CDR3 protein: CASSLKGHGTNEKLFF

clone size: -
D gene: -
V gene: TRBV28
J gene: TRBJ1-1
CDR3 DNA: TGTGCCAGCAGGTTGTTCGGGGGAAGCACTGAAGCTTTCTTT
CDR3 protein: CASRLFGGSTEAFF

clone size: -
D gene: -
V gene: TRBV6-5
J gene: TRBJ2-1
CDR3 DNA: TGTGCCAGCAGTTACGGGACTGCGAGGTACAATGAGCAGTTCTTC
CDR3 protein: CASSYGTARYNEQFF

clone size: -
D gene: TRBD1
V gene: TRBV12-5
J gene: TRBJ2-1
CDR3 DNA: TGTGCTAGTGGTGCTCCAGGGGGCGAGCAGTTCTTC
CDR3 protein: CASGAPGGEQFF

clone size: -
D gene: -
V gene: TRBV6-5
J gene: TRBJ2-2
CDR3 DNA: TGTGCCAGCAGTAGCCGTACCGGGGAGCTGTTTTTT
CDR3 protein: CASSSRTGELFF